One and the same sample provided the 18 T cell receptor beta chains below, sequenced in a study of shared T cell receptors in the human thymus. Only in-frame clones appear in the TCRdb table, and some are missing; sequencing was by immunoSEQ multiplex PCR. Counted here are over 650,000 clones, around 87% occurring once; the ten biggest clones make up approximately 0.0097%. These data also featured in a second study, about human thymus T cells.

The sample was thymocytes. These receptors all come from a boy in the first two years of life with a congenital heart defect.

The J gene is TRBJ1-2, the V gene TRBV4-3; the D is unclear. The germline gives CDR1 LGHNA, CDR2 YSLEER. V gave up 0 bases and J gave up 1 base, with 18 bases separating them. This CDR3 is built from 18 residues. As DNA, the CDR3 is TGCGCCAGCAGCCAAGAATTGTACAGCGGGCGTGTTAACTATGGCTACACCTTC. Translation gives CASSQELYSGRVNYGYTF.

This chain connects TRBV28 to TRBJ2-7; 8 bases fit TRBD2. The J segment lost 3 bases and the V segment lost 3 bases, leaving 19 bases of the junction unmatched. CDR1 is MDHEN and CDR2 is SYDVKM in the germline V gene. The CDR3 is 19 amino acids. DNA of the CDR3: TGTGCCAGCAGTTTTCTCATTGCGGGGCGTCCGGGAGGGAACTACGAGCAGTACTTC. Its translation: CASSFLIAGRPGGNYEQYF.

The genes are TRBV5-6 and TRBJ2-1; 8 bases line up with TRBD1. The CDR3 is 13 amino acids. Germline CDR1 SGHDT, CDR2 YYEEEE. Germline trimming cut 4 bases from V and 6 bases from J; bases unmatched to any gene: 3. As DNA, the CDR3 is TGTGCCAGCAGCGGACAGGGACTCAATGAGCAGTTCTTC. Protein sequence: CASSGQGLNEQFF.

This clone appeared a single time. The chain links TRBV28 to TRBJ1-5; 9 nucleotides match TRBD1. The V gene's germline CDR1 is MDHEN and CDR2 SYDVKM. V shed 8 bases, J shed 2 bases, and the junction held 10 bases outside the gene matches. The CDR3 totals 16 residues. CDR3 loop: CASEGEGQGGNQPQHF. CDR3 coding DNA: TGTGCCAGCGAAGGAGAGGGACAGGGCGGCAATCAGCCCCAGCATTTT.

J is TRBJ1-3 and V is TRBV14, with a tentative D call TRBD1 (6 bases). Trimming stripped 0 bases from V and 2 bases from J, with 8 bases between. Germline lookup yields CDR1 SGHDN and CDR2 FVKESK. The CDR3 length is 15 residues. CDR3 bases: TGTGCCAGCAGCCAAGACAGGGGAGCTGGAAACACCATATATTTT. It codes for CASSQDRGAGNTIYF.

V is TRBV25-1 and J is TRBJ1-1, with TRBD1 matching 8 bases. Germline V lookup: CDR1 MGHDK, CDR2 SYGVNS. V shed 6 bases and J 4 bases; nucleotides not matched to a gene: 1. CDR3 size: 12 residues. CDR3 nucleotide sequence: TGTGCCAGCAGGCAGGGGGCCACTGAAGCTTTCTTT. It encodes CASRQGATEAFF.

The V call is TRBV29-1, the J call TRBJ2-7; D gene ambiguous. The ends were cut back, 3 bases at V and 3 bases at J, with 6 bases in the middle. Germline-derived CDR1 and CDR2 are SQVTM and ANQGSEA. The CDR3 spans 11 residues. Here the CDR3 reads CSVETDYEQYF. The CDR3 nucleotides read TGCAGCGTTGAGACTGACTACGAGCAGTACTTC.

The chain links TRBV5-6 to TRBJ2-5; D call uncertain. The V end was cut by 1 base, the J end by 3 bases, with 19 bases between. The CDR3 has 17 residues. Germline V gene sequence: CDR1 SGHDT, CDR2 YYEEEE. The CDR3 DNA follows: TGTGCCAGCAGCTTGTCCCGCCTAAAAAATTGCGAAGAGACCCAGTACTTC. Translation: CASSLSRLKNCEETQYF.

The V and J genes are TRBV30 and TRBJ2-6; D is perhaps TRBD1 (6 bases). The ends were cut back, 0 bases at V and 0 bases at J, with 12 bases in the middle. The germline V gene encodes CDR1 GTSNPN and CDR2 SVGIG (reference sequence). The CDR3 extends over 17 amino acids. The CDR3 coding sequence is TGTGCCTGGAGTGTTACAGGGTCATCCTCTGGGGCCAACGTCCTGACTTTC. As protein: CAWSVTGSSSGANVLTF.

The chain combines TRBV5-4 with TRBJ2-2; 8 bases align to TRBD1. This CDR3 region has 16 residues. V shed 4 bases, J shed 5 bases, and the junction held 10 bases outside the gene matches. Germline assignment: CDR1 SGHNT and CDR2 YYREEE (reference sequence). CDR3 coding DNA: TGTGCCAGCAGCCCGGGACAGGCCATACTAACCGGGGAGCTGTTTTTT. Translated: CASSPGQAILTGELFF.

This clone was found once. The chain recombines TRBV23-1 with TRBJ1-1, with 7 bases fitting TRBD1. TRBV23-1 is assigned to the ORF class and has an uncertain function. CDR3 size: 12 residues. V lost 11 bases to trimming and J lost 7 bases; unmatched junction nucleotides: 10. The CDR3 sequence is CAAVIRQGEAFF. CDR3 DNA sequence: TGCGCCGCAGTCATTCGACAGGGTGAAGCTTTCTTT.

CDR3 coding DNA: TGTGCCAGTAGCCTCAACGGACTGTACGAGCAGTACTTC. It specifies CASSLNGLYEQYF. This chain uses TRBV19 with TRBJ2-7; maybe TRBD2 (5 bases). This CDR3 is built from 13 residues. Germline CDR1 and CDR2: LNHDA and SQIVND (reference sequence). V gave up 6 bases and J gave up 4 bases, with 13 bases separating them.

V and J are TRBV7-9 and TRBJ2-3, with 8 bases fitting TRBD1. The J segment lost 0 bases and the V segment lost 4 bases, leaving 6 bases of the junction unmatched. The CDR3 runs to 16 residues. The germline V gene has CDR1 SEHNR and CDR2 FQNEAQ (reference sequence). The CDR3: CASSSGTGNSTDTQYF. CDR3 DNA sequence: TGTGCCAGCAGCTCCGGGACAGGCAATAGCACAGATACGCAGTATTTT.

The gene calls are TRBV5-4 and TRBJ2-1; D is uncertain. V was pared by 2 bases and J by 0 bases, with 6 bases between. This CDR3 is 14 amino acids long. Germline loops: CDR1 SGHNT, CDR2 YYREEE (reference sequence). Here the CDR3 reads CASSFSVSYNEQFF. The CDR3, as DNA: TGTGCCAGCAGCTTTTCTGTCTCCTACAATGAGCAGTTCTTC.

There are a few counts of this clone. In DNA, the CDR3 is TGTGCCAGCAGTTCCCGACTGGGCAATCAGCCCCAGCATTTT. Encoded protein: CASSSRLGNQPQHF. This chain joins TRBV28 and TRBJ1-5; D is ambiguous. The germline CDR1 and CDR2 sequences are MDHEN and SYDVKM. The CDR3 spans 14 residues. V shed 4 bases and J shed 2 bases, with 9 bases lying between them.

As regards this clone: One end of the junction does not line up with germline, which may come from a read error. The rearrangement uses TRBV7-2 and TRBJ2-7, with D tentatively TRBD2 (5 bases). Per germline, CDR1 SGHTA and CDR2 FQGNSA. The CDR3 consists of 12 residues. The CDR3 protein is CASSFSQGGMDF. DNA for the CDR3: TGTGCCAGCAGCTTTAGTCAAGGAGGTATGGACTTC.

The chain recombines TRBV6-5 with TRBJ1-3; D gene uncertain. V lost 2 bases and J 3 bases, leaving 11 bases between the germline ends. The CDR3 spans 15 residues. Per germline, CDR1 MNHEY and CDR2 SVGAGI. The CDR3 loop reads CASSYRGGLGNTIYF. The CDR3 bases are TGTGCCAGCAGTTACAGAGGCGGACTTGGAAACACCATATATTTT.

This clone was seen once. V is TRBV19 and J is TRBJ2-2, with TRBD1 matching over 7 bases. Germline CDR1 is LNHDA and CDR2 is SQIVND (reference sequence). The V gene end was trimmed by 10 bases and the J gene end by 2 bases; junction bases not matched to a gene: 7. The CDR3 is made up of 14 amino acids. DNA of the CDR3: TGTGCCACCTCGAGACAGGGCAACACCGGGGAGCTGTTTTTT. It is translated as CATSRQGNTGELFF.